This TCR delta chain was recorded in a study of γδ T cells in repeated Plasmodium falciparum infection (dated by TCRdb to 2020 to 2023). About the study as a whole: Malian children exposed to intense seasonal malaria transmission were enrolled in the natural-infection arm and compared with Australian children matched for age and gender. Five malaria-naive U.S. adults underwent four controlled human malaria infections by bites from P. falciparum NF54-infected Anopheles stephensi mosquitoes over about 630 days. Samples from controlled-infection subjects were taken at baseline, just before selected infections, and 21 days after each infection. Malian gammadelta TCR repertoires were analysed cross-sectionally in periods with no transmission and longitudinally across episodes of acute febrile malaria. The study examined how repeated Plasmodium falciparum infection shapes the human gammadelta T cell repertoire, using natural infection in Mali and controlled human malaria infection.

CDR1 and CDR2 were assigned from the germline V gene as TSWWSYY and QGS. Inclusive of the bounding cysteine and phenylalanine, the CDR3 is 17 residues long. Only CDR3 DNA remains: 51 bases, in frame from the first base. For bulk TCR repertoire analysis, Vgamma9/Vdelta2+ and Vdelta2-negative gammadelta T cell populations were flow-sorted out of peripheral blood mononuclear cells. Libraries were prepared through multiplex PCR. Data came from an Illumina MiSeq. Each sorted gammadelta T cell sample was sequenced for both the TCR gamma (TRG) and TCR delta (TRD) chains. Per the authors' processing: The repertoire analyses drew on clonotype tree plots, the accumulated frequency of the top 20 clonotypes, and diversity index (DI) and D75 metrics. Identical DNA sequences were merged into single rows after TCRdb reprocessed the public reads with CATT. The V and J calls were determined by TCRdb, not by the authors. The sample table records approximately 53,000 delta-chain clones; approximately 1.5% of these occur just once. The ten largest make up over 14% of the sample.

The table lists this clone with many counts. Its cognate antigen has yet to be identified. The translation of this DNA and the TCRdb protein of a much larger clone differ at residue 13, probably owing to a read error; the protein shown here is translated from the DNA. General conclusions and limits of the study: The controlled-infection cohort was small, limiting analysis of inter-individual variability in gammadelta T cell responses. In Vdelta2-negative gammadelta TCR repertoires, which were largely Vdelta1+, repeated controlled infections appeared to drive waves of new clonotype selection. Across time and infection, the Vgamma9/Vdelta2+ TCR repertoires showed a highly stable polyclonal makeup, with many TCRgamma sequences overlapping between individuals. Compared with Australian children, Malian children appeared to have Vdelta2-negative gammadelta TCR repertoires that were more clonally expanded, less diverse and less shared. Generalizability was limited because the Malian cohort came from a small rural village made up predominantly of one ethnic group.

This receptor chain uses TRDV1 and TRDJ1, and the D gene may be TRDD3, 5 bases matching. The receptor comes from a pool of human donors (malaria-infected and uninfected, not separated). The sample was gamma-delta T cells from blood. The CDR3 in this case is CALRELRPGGGHLKLIF. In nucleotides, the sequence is TGTGCTCTTAGGGAACTCAGGCCCGGCGGGGGCCACCTTAAACTCATCTTT.